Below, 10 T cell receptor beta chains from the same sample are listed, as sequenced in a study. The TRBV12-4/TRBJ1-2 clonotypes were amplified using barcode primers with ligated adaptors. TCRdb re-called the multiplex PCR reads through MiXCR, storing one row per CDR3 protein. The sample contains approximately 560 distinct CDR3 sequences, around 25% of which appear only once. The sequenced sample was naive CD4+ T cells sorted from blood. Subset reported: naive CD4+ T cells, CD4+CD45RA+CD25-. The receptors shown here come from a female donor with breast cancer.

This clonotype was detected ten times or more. The CDR3 loop reads CASSRDRYGYTF. The CDR3 nucleotides read TGTGCCAGCAGTCGGGACCGATATGGCTACACCTTC. The rearrangement links TRBV12-3 or TRBV12-4 to TRBJ1-2; perhaps TRBD1 as D (5 bases). Trimming left V 5 bases short and J 5 bases short, with 9 bases between. This CDR3 region has 12 residues.

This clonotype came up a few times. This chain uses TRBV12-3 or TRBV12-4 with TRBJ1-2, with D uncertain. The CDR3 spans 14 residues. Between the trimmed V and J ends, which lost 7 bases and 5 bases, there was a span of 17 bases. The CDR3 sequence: CASKLRARRYGYTF. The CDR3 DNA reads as TGTGCCAGCAAGCTCCGGGCCCGACGGTATGGCTACACCTTC.

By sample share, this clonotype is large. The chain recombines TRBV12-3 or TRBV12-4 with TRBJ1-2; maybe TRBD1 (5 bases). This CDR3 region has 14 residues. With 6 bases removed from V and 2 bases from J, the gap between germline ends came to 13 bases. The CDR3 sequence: CASSPGRRNYGYTF. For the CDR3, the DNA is TGTGCCAGCAGCCCGGGACGGCGAAACTATGGCTACACCTTC.

The chain's CDR3 is CASSPGRDNYGYTF. CDR3 DNA: TGTGCCAGCAGCCCGGGGCGGGATAACTATGGCTACACCTTC. The chain joins TRBV12-3 or TRBV12-4 to TRBJ1-2, with D possibly matching TRBD1 (5 bases). This CDR3 has 14 amino acids. V gave up 6 bases and J gave up 1 base, with 12 bases separating them.

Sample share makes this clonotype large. CDR3 in amino acids: CATMWNYGYTF. The DNA of the CDR3 is TGTGCCACTATGTGGAACTATGGCTACACCTTC. V gene TRBV12-3 or TRBV12-4 combines with J gene TRBJ1-2; D is unresolved. Trimming stripped 10 bases from V and 2 bases from J, with 8 bases between. The CDR3 totals 11 residues.

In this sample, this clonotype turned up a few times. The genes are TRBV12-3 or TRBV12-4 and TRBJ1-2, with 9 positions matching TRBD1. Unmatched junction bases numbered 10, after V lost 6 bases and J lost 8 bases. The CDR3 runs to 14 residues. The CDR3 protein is CASRAGQGSYGYTF. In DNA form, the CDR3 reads TGTGCCAGCAGGGCGGGACAGGGCTCCTACGGCTACACCTTC.

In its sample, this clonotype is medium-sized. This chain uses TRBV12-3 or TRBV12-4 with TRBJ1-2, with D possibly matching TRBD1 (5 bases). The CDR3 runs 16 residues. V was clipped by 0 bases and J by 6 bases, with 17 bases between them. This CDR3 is CASSLARAGSVHGYTF. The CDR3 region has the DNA TGTGCCAGCAGTTTAGCCCGGGCAGGGAGCGTGCATGGCTACACCTTC.

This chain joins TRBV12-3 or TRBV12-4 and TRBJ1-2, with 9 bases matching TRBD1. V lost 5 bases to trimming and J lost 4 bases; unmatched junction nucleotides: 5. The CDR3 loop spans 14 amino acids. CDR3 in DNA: TGTGCCAGCAGTGGACAGGGGCAGTCCTATGGCTACACCTTC. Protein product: CASSGQGQSYGYTF.

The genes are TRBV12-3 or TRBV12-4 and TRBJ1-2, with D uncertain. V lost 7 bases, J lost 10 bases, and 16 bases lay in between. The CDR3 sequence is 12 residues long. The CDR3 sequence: CASKDVIMDYTF. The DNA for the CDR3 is TGTGCCAGCAAGGACGTGATAATGGACTACACCTTC.

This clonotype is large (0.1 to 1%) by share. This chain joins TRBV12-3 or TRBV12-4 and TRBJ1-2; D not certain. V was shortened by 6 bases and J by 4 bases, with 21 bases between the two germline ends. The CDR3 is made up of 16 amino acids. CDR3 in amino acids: CASSYSSAGSGYGYTF. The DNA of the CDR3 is TGTGCCAGCAGCTACTCGTCGGCTGGGTCCGGCTATGGCTACACCTTC.